This is a list of T cell receptor beta chains from one sample in a study of blood T cell repertoires in COVID-19. The protocol was immunoSEQ multiplex PCR, while the TCRdb copy is restricted to in-frame clones and leaves out a portion. The sample contains about 210,000 clones, about four fifths of which appear only once. The specimen was peripheral blood. The receptors were sampled from a woman between 55 and 75 years old with COVID-19, enrolled during active disease. Both conserved end residues are part of each CDR3.

v_gene | CDR3aa
TRBV29-1 | CSVGTGEQPQHF
TRBV4-3 | CASSQAVGGEQFF
TRBV29-1 | CSGSYGPGGTQYF
TRBV9 | CASSVGGRLSSGANVLTF
TRBV11-2 | CASSGPGGGLSYNEQFF
TRBV2 | CASSDGTSALKETQYF
TRBV28 | CASTPDRGQGTDTQYF
TRBV15 | CATSRASGGRRNTEAFF
TRBV5-6 | CASSSQGSGTDTQYF
TRBV5-6 | CASSLPGGDLGSNEKLFF
TRBV10-2 | CASSESRVTEAFF
TRBV23-1 | CASSREAAKEQFF
TRBV13 | CASSLYGERGGLWGTDTQYF
TRBV4-1 | CASSQDVPVGGVGGTDTQYF
TRBV4-1 | CASSQKGTSGNIQYF
TRBV7-2 | CASSQTSGRASYNEQFF
TRBV28 | CASSLFGGNQPQHF
TRBV9 | CASSPGQGLYNEQFF
TRBV7-9 | CASSPLESDTQYF
TRBV7-2 | CASSLVRGTTYEQYF
TRBV9 | CASSPRVADSYEQYF
TRBV5-4 | CASSPERQRETQYF
TRBV6-2/TRBV6-3 | CASSYSGTIGHRSGYTF
TRBV5-4 | CASSYRTGKIYGYTF
TRBV14 | CASSPTMGPGFLFF